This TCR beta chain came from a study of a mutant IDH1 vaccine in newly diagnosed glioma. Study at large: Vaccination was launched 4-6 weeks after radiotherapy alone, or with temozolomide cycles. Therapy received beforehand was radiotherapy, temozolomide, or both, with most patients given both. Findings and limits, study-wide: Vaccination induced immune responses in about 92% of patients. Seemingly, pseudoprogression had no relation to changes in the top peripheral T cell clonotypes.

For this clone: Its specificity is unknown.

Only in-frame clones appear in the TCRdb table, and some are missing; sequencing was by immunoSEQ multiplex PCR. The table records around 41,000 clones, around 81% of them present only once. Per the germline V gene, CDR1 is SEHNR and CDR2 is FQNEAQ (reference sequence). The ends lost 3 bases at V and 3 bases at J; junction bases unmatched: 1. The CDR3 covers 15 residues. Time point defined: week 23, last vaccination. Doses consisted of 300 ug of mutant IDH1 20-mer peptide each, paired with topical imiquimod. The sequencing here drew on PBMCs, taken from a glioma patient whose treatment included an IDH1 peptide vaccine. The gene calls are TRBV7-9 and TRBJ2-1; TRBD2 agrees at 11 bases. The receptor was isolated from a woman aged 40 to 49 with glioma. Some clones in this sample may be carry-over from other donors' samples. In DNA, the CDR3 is TGTGCCAGCAGCTTGGGACTAGCGGACTACAATGAGCAGTTCTTC. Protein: CASSLGLADYNEQFF.